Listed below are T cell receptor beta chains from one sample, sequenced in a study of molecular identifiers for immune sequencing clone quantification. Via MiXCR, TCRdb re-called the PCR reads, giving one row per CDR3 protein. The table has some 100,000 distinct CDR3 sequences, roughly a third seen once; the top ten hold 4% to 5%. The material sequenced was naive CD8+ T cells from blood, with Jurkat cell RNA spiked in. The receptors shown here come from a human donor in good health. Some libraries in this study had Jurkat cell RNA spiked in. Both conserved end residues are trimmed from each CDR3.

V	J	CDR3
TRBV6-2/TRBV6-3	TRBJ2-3	ASSLYRGDTQY
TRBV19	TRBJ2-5	ASSKTTSGLQETQY
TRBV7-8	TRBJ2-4	ASSFSLTENAKSIQY
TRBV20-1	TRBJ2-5	SARGRDRQETQY
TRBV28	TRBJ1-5	ASRPLLMGNQLQH
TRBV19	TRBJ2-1	ASCSSGYNEQF
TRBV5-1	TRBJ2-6	ASSLGPAGANVLT
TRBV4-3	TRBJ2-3	ASSRRSTDPQY
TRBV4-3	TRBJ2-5	ASSQDWLAVGETQY
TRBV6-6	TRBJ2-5	ASSYSFYLDRGKETQY
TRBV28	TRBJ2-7	ASSLFTSRSGEQY